Listed here are 15 T cell receptor beta chains from one sample, sequenced in a study of blood T cell repertoires in COVID-19. TCRdb's table, derived via immunoSEQ multiplex PCR, lists solely in-frame clones and lacks some. The sample yields approximately 99,000 clones, less than 85% seen once. The sample was peripheral blood. The receptors here all came from a woman in her thirties or forties with acute or convalescent COVID-19.

J is TRBJ1-2 and V is TRBV3-1 (or the pseudogene TRBV3-2), with D tentatively TRBD1 (6 bases). The CDR3 is made up of 14 amino acids. CDR1 and CDR2 (germline): LGHDT, YNNKEL (reference sequence). V was clipped by 5 bases and J by 7 bases, with 17 bases between them. This CDR3 is CASSNQGNLGGYTF. The CDR3 nucleotides read TGTGCCAGCAGCAATCAGGGGAACTTGGGTGGCTACACCTTC.

The chain employs TRBV7-2 and TRBJ2-1; 9 bases map to TRBD2. CDR3 length: 14 residues. Germline V CDR1 and CDR2: SGHTA, FQGNSA. The junction had 3 bases not matched to a gene; V was cut back by 4 bases and J by 5 bases. Here the CDR3 reads CASSSLAGDNEQFF. In nucleotides, the CDR3 is TGTGCCAGCAGCTCCTTAGCGGGGGACAATGAGCAGTTCTTC.

This chain joins TRBV3-1 (or the pseudogene TRBV3-2) and TRBJ2-7; 7 positions agree with TRBD2. The J segment lost 0 bases and the V segment lost 0 bases, leaving 2 bases of the junction unmatched. Germline V CDR1 and CDR2: LGHDT, YNNKEL (reference sequence). The CDR3 is 15 residues long. The CDR3 bases are TGTGCCAGCAGCCAAGAGGGGGGGAGCTCCTACGAGCAGTACTTC. This gives the protein CASSQEGGSSYEQYF.

The chain has TRBV28 and TRBJ1-1; D is ambiguous. Germline V gene sequence: CDR1 MDHEN, CDR2 SYDVKM. The V and J ends lost 5 bases and 1 base respectively, with 11 bases between them. The CDR3 covers 14 residues. The CDR3 reads CASSALTANTEAFF. The CDR3 DNA sequence: TGTGCCAGCAGTGCCCTTACTGCGAACACTGAAGCTTTCTTT.

This sequence joins TRBV6-5 and TRBJ1-2; 8 positions agree with TRBD1. V was clipped by 7 bases and J by 6 bases; unmatched bases: 10. Per germline, CDR1 MNHEY and CDR2 SVGAGI. The length of the CDR3 is 14 residues. The CDR3 coding sequence is TGTGCCAGCACCACTTACGGACAGGGCGATGGCTACACCTTC. The encoded protein is CASTTYGQGDGYTF.

The rearrangement uses TRBV18 and TRBJ2-3, with 9 nucleotides matching TRBD2. V shed 5 bases and J 0 bases; nucleotides not matched to a gene: 6. The CDR3 extends over 16 amino acids. Germline CDR1 KGHSH, CDR2 LQKENI. CDR3 sequence (DNA): TGTGCCAGCTCAACCGGACTAGCGATTAGCACAGATACGCAGTATTTT. Translated: CASSTGLAISTDTQYF.

This clone appeared a few times. The chain carries TRBV5-1 and TRBJ2-5; D gene unclear. Germline CDR1 SGHRS, CDR2 YFSETQ. Trimming shortened V by 5 bases and J by 2 bases, and 16 bases separated the two germline ends. CDR3 length: 15 amino acids. This CDR3 reads CASRLAPGVQETQYF. In nucleotides, the CDR3 is TGCGCCAGCAGGTTAGCCCCTGGAGTACAAGAGACCCAGTACTTC.

CDR3 protein: CASSPGRGAEAFF. DNA for the CDR3: TGCGCCAGCAGTCCGGGTCGCGGGGCTGAAGCTTTCTTT. V and J are TRBV5-1 and TRBJ1-1; D gene uncertain. This CDR3 region has 13 residues. Trimming removed 5 bases from V and 6 bases from J, with 14 bases in between. Germline loops: CDR1 SGHRS, CDR2 YFSETQ. Full variable domain (remainder filled in from reference TRBV5-1 and TRBJ1-1): KAGVTQTPRYLIKTRGQQVTLSCSPISGHRSVSWYQQTPGQGLQFLFEYFSETQRNKGNFPGRFSGRQFSNSRSEMNVSTLELGDSALYLCASSPGRGAEAFFGQGTRLTVV.

The gene calls are TRBV7-2 and TRBJ2-3; D unclear. The CDR3 is 14 residues long. Trimming left V 3 bases short and J 2 bases short, with 9 bases between. The germline gives CDR1 SGHTA, CDR2 FQGNSA. DNA of the CDR3: TGTGCCAGCAGCTTTGGCAGATTCACAGATACGCAGTATTTT. Its translation: CASSFGRFTDTQYF.

The chain joins TRBV19 to TRBJ1-4, with a possible D match to TRBD1 (5 bases). This CDR3 is 14 amino acids long. V was shortened by 1 base and J by 4 bases, with 7 bases between the two germline ends. Germline CDR1 reads LNHDA; CDR2 reads SQIVND (reference sequence). The CDR3: CASSIGQLNEKLFF. CDR3 nucleotides: TGTGCCAGTAGTATAGGACAGCTTAATGAAAAACTGTTTTTT.

This clone was detected only once. V usage is TRBV7-2 and J usage is TRBJ1-2; no firm D call. The CDR3 is 15 amino acids. Germline V gives CDR1 SGHTA, CDR2 FQGNSA. Trimming took off 4 bases at V and 4 bases at J, with 16 bases between the two ends. CDR3 region: CASSSPLLDTYGYTF. The CDR3 DNA reads as TGTGCCAGCAGCTCCCCATTACTAGACACCTATGGCTACACCTTC.

In this sample, this clone turned up a few times. This chain uses TRBV21-1 with TRBJ1-5. TRBV21-1 is listed as a pseudogene. This CDR3 spans 16 amino acids. The CDR3 bases are TGTGCCAGCAGCACCTTTCAATCCCTAGGCAATCAGCCCCAGCATTTT. Encoded protein: CASSTFQSLGNQPQHF.

The J gene is TRBJ1-5, the V gene TRBV7-9; D remains unclear. The germline gives CDR1 SEHNR, CDR2 FQNEAQ (reference sequence). The germline V and J ends were trimmed by 1 base and 2 bases, with 9 bases remaining between them. This CDR3 is 15 amino acids long. The CDR3: CASSLGIGGNQPQHF. In nucleotides, the CDR3 is TGTGCCAGCAGCTTAGGTATCGGAGGCAATCAGCCCCAGCATTTT.

In its sample, this clone was seen once. This chain joins TRBV5-6 and TRBJ2-7; no clear D gene. The germline V and J ends were trimmed by 3 bases and 3 bases, with 10 bases remaining between them. The CDR3 contains 13 residues. Germline CDR1 and CDR2: SGHDT and YYEEEE. As DNA, the CDR3 is TGTGCCAGCAGCTCGACTCCCGACTACGAGCAGTACTTC. This codes for CASSSTPDYEQYF.

The chain combines TRBV30 with TRBJ1-2; D unclear. Germline values: CDR1 GTSNPN, CDR2 SVGIG (reference sequence). Deletions cut 3 bases from V and 7 bases from J, with 12 bases between. The length of the CDR3 is 12 residues. In DNA, the CDR3 is TGTGCCTGGAGCCCCGGTCTTAGTGGCTACACCTTC. Its translation: CAWSPGLSGYTF.